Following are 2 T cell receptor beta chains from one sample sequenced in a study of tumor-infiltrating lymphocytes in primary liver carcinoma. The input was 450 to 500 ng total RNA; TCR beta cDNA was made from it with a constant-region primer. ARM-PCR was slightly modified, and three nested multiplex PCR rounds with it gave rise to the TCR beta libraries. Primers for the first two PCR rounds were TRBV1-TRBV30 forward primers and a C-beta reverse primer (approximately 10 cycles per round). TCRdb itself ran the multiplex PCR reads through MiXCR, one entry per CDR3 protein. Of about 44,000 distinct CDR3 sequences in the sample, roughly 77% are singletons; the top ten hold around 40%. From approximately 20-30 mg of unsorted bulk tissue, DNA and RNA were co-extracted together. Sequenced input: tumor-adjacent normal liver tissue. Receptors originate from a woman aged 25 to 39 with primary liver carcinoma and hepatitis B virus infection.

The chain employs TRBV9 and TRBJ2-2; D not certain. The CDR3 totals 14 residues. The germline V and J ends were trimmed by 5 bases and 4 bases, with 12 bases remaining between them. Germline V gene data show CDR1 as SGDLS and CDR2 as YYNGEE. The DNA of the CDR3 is TGTGCCAGCAGGCCCTACGTGGGCACCGGGGAGCTGTTTTTT. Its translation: CASRPYVGTGELFF.

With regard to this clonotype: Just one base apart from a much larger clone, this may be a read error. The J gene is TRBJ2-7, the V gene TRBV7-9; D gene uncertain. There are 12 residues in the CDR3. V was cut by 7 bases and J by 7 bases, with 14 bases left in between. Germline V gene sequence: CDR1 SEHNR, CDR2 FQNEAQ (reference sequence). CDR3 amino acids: CASTYPFGEQYF. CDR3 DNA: TGTGCCAGCACCTACCCGTTCGGTGAGCAGTACTTC.